This T cell receptor beta chain emerged from a study of cytomegalovirus exposure and HLA in healthy donors. PCR employed 60 Vbeta and 13 Jbeta primers. Sequencing used immunoSEQ multiplex PCR; TCRdb keeps in-frame clones, though not all of them. The sample yields 90,000 to 110,000 clones, under 85% seen once. Germline V CDR1 and CDR2: MGHRA, YSYEKL. This CDR3 spans 16 amino acids. V gave up 0 bases and J gave up 7 bases, with 15 bases separating them. The V call is TRBV4-1, the J call TRBJ1-4; D gene unclear. The sequenced material came from PBMCs. This receptor was obtained from a woman in her 40s in good health and CMV-seropositive. The chain's CDR3 is CASSQEPGVLGEKLFF. The CDR3 coding sequence is TGCGCCAGCAGCCAAGAGCCCGGGGTTTTGGGTGAAAAACTGTTTTTT.